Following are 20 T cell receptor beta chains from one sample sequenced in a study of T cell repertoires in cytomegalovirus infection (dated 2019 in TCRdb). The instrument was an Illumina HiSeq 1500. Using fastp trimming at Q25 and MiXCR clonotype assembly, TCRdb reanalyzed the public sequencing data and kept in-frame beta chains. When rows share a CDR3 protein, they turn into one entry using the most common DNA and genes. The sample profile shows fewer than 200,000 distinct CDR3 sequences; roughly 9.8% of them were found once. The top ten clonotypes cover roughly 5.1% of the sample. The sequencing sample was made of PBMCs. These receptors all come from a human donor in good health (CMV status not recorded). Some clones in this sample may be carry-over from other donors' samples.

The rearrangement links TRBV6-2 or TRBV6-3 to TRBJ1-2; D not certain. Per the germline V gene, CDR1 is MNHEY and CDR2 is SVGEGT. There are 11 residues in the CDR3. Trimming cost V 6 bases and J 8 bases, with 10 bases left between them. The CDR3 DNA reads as TGTGCCAGCAGCGGAGGGTTCGGCTACACCTTC. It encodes CASSGGFGYTF.

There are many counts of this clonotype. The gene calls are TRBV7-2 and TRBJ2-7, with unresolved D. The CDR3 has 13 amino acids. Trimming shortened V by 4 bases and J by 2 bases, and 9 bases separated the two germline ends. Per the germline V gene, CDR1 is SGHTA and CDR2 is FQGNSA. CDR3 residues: CASSSLTTYEQYF. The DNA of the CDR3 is TGTGCCAGCAGCTCCCTAACGACCTACGAGCAGTACTTC.

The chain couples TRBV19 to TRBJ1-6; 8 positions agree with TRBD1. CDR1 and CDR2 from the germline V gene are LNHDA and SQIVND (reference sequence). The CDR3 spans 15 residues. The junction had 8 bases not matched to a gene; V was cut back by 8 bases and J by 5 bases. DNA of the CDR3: TGTGCCAGTCGAAGACAGGGGTTCGATAATTCACCCCTCCACTTT. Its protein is CASRRQGFDNSPLHF.

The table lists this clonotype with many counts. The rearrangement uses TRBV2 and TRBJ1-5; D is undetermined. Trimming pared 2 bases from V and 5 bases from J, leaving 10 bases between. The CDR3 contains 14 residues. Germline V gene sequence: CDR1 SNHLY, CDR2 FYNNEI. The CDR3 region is CASSERQIHQPQHF. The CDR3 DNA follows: TGTGCCAGCAGTGAAAGGCAGATCCATCAGCCCCAGCATTTT.

This chain's CDR3 is CASSKQGFQPQHF. DNA of the CDR3: TGTGCCAGCAGTAAACAGGGTTTTCAGCCCCAGCATTTT. V usage is TRBV6-2 or TRBV6-3 and J usage is TRBJ1-5; D may be TRBD1 (6 bases). Germline values: CDR1 MNHEY, CDR2 SVGEGT. Trimming stripped 5 bases from V and 6 bases from J, with 11 bases between. The CDR3 is 13 residues long.

CDR3 amino acids: CSASRGNEQFF. The CDR3, as DNA: TGCAGCGCCTCCCGGGGGAATGAGCAGTTCTTC. The rearrangement joins TRBV29-1 to TRBJ2-1; tentatively, D is TRBD2 (6 bases). Germline lookup yields CDR1 SQVTM and CDR2 ANQGSEA. The CDR3 sequence is 11 residues long. V lost 7 bases to trimming and J lost 7 bases, with 11 bases between them.

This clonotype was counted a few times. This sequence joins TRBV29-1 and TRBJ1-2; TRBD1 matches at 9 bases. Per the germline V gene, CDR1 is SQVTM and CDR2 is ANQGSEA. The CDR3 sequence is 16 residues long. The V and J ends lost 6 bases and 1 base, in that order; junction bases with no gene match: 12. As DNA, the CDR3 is TGCAGCGTGAAACCAATGACAGGGGGTGATAACTATGGCTACACCTTC. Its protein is CSVKPMTGGDNYGYTF.

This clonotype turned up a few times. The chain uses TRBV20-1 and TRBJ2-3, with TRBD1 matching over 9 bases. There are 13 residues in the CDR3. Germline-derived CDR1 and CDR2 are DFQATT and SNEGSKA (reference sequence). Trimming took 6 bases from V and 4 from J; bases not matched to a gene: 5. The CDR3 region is CSAPTGGADTQYF. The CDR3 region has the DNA TGCAGTGCACCGACAGGGGGGGCAGATACGCAGTATTTT.

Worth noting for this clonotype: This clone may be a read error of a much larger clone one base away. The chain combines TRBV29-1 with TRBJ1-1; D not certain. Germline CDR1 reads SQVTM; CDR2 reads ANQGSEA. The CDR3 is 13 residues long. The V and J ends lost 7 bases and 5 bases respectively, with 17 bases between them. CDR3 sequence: CSDAVEPKTEAFF. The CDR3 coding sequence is TGCAGCGATGCGGTTGAGCCGAAAACTGAAGCTTTCTTT.

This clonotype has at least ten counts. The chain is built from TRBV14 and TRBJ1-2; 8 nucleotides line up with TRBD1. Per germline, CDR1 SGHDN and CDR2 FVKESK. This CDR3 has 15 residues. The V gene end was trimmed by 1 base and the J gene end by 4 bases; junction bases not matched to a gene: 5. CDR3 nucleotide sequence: TGTGCCAGCAGCCAAGGGACAGGGTTTCTCTATGGCTACACCTTC. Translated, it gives CASSQGTGFLYGYTF. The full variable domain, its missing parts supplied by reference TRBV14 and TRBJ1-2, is EAGVTQFPSHSVIEKGQTVTLRCDPISGHDNLYWYRRVMGKEIKFLLHFVKESKQDESGMPNNRFLAERTGGTYSTLKVQPAELEDSGVYFCASSQGTGFLYGYTFGSGTRLTVV.

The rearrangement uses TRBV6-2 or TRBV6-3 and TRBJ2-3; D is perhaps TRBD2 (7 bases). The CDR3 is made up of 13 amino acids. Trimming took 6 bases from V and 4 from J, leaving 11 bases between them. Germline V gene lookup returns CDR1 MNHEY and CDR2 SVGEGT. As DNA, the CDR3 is TGTGCCAGCAGAAGGGGGGGGGCAGATACGCAGTATTTT. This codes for CASRRGGADTQYF.

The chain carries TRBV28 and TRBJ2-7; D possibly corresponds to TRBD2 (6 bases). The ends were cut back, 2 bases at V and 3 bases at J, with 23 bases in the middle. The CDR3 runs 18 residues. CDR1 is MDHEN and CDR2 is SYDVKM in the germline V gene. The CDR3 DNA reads TGTGCCAGCAGTTTAGTCCCCCCCGAGCCAGGAGCGGGCTACGAGCAGTACTTC. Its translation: CASSLVPPEPGAGYEQYF.

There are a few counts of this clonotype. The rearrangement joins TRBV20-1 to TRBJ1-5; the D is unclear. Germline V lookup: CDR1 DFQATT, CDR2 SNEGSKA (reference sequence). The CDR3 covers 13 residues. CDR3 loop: CSPWLQPGQPQHF. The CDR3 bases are TGCAGCCCTTGGCTACAGCCGGGTCAGCCCCAGCATTTT.

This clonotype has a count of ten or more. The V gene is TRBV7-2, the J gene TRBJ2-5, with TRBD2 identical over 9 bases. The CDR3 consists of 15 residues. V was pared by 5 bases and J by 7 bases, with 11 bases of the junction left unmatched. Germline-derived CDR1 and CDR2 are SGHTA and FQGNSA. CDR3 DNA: TGTGCCAGCAGCGCCTACATAGCGGGGGATGGGACCCAGTACTTC. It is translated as CASSAYIAGDGTQYF.

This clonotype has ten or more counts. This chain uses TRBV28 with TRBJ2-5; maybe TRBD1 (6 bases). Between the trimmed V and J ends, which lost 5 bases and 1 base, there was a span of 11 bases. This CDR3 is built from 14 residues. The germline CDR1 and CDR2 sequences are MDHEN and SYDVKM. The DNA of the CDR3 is TGTGCCAGCAGTGGTGGACAGCTCCAAGAGACCCAGTACTTC. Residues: CASSGGQLQETQYF.

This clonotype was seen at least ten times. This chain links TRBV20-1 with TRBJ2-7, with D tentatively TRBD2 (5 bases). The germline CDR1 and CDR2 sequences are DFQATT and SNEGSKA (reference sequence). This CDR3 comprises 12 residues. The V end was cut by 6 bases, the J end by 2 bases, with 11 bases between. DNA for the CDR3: TGCAGTGCGGGAGCTAATGCCTACGAGCAGTACTTC. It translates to CSAGANAYEQYF.

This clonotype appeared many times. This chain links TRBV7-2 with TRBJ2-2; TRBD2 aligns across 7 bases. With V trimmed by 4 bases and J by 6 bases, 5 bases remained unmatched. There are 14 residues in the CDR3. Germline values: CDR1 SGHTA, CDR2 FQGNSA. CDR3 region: CASSSGTIPGELFF. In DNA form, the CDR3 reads TGTGCCAGCAGCTCCGGGACTATACCCGGGGAGCTGTTTTTT.

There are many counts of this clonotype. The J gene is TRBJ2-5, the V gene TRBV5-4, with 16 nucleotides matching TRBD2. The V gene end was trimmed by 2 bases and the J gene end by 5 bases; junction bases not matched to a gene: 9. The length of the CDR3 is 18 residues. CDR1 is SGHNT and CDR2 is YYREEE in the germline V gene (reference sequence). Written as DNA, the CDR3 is TGTGCCAGCAGCTTCCCCGGGACTAGCGGGGGGGCCAGGGAGACCCAGTACTTC. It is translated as CASSFPGTSGGARETQYF.

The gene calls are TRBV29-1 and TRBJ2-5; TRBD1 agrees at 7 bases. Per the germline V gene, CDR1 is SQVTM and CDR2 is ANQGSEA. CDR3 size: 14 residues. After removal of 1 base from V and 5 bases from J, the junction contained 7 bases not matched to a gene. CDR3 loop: CSVEGQGVGETQYF. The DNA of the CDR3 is TGCAGCGTTGAAGGCCAGGGGGTTGGGGAGACCCAGTACTTC. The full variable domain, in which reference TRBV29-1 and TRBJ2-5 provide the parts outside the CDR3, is SAVISQKPSRDICQRGTSLTIQCQVDSQVTMMFWYRQQPGQSLTLIATANQGSEATYESGFVIDKFPISRPNLTFSTLTVSNMSPEDSSIYLCSVEGQGVGETQYFGPGTRLLVL.

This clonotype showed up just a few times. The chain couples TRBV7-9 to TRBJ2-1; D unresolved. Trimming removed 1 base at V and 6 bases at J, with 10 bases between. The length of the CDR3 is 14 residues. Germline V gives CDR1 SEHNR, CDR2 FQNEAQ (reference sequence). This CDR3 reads CASSLVSTTNEQFF. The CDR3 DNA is TGTGCCAGCAGCTTAGTCAGTACTACCAATGAGCAGTTCTTC.